Presented here are 30 T cell receptor beta chains from one specimen sequenced in a study of radiotherapy plus CTLA-4 blockade in lung cancer. Here immunoSEQ multiplex PCR was the method, and the copy in TCRdb shows in-frame clones only, minus some. The sample carries over 80,000 clones, approximately 83% recorded once. Sequencing used peripheral blood, obtained from a patient treated with radiotherapy plus ipilimumab. The receptors were sampled from a human donor with non-small cell lung cancer who had stable disease on radiotherapy plus ipilimumab.

This chain joins TRBV9 and TRBJ2-3, with 13 bases lining up with TRBD2. Looked up from germline, CDR1 is SGDLS and CDR2 is YYNGEE. CDR3 length: 17 residues. Germline trimming cut 0 bases from V and 2 bases from J; bases unmatched to any gene: 3. The CDR3 nucleotides are TGTGCCAGCAGCGTAGGGGGACTAGCGGGGACCACAGATACGCAGTATTTT. It specifies CASSVGGLAGTTDTQYF. Based on the CDR3 plus reference TRBV9 and TRBJ2-3, the full variable domain is DSGVTQTPKHLITATGQRVTLRCSPRSGDLSVYWYQQSLDQGLQFLIQYYNGEERAKGNILERFSAQQFPDLHSELNLSSLELGDSALYFCASSVGGLAGTTDTQYFGPGTRLTVL.

The chain couples TRBV27 to TRBJ2-3, with TRBD2 matching over 7 bases. The CDR3 runs to 18 residues. CDR1 and CDR2 (germline): MNHEY, SMNVEV (reference sequence). J gave up 1 base and V 0 bases, and 10 bases lay outside the gene matches. CDR3 sequence (DNA): TGTGCCAGCAGTTTATCCTTGGCGGGAGCTGGGGGCACAGATACGCAGTATTTT. Its translation is CASSLSLAGAGGTDTQYF.

The V gene is TRBV27, the J gene TRBJ2-3; tentatively, D is TRBD2 (6 bases). The CDR3 has 15 residues. Germline CDR1 is MNHEY and CDR2 is SMNVEV (reference sequence). The germline V and J ends were trimmed by 7 bases and 6 bases, with 20 bases remaining between them. The CDR3 loop is CASIGLGRDGDTQYF. The CDR3 nucleotides read TGTGCCAGCATTGGCCTTGGGCGGGATGGGGATACGCAGTATTTT.

The CDR3 DNA reads TGCGCCAGCAGCTTGGTGTCGGGGACCCGGGAAGAGACCCAGTACTTC. Protein: CASSLVSGTREETQYF. The rearrangement links TRBV5-1 to TRBJ2-5, with D tentatively TRBD1 or TRBD2 (5 bases each). Trimming cost V 0 bases and J 3 bases, with 15 bases left between them. Germline V CDR1 and CDR2: SGHRS, YFSETQ. CDR3 length: 16 amino acids.

The chain has TRBV14 and TRBJ1-1, with unresolved D. The CDR3 has 14 amino acids. V gave up 4 bases and J gave up 2 bases, with 11 bases separating them. Germline lookup yields CDR1 SGHDN and CDR2 FVKESK. CDR3 nucleotides: TGTGCCAGCAGCCCATACATAAGTAACACTGAAGCTTTCTTT. Encoded protein: CASSPYISNTEAFF.

This sequence joins TRBV30 and TRBJ2-7; maybe TRBD2 (5 bases). CDR1 and CDR2 (germline): GTSNPN, SVGIG (reference sequence). With 0 bases removed from V and 3 bases from J, the gap between germline ends came to 15 bases. The CDR3 covers 15 residues. The CDR3 reads CAWSVGRGFGYEQYF. The CDR3 region has the DNA TGTGCCTGGAGTGTAGGTCGGGGATTTGGCTACGAGCAGTACTTC.

This chain uses TRBV27 with TRBJ1-5; tentatively, D is TRBD1 (6 bases). The germline V gene has CDR1 MNHEY and CDR2 SMNVEV (reference sequence). V was pared by 3 bases and J by 4 bases, with 13 bases between. The CDR3 has 15 residues. The CDR3 DNA reads TGTGCCAGCAGTTTCTCTGGGGGCGGGAATCAGCCCCAGCATTTT. This gives the protein CASSFSGGGNQPQHF.

The V call is TRBV5-6, the J call TRBJ1-2, with 7 nucleotides matching TRBD1. The germline V gene encodes CDR1 SGHDT and CDR2 YYEEEE. This CDR3 has 13 residues. The V segment lost 3 bases and the J segment 7 bases; nucleotides outside the gene matches: 6. CDR3 residues: CASSSPTGLGYTF. The DNA of the CDR3 is TGTGCCAGCAGCTCCCCGACAGGGCTTGGCTACACCTTC.

The chain carries TRBV9 and TRBJ2-7; the D is unclear. The CDR3 consists of 15 residues. Trimming pared 0 bases from V and 3 bases from J, leaving 13 bases between. Germline CDR1 and CDR2: SGDLS and YYNGEE. CDR3 coding DNA: TGTGCCAGCAGCGTAGGGCCGGATTTCTTCTACGAGCAGTACTTC. Its translation is CASSVGPDFFYEQYF.

CDR3 sequence: CASSATGFFTGELFF. The CDR3 DNA reads TGTGCCAGCAGCGCAACAGGGTTTTTCACCGGGGAGCTGTTTTTT. The chain recombines TRBV9 with TRBJ2-2; D perhaps matches TRBD1 (6 bases). Trimming pared 3 bases from V and 4 bases from J, leaving 13 bases between. Germline V gene data show CDR1 as SGDLS and CDR2 as YYNGEE. The CDR3 consists of 15 residues.

This clone is a singleton in its sample. This chain joins TRBV2 and TRBJ1-6; 9 bases agree with TRBD1. CDR3 length equals 14 residues. V was clipped by 3 bases and J by 9 bases; unmatched bases: 3. Per germline, CDR1 SNHLY and CDR2 FYNNEI. The CDR3 reads CASSEGQGSSPLHF. In DNA form, the CDR3 reads TGTGCCAGCAGTGAGGGACAGGGTTCTTCACCCCTCCACTTT.

The chain employs TRBV7-9 and TRBJ2-5; either TRBD1 or TRBD2 may supply D (5 bases each). Germline values: CDR1 SEHNR, CDR2 FQNEAQ (reference sequence). CDR3 length equals 15 residues. V was cut by 1 base and J by 2 bases, with 11 bases left in between. As DNA, the CDR3 is TGTGCCAGCAGCTTAGAGGGACCGAATCAAGAGACCCAGTACTTC. It is translated as CASSLEGPNQETQYF.

The chain employs TRBV9 and TRBJ2-1; the match to TRBD2 covers 8 bases. The germline CDR1 and CDR2 sequences are SGDLS and YYNGEE. V was clipped by 3 bases and J by 8 bases; unmatched bases: 4. The CDR3 is 13 residues long. CDR3 protein: CASSGSGADEQFF. CDR3 nucleotide sequence: TGTGCCAGCAGCGGTAGCGGGGCTGATGAGCAGTTCTTC.

V usage is TRBV25-1 and J usage is TRBJ2-2; 9 bases are a match to TRBD2. CDR1 is MGHDK, CDR2 SYGVNS, per germline. This CDR3 is built from 15 residues. The ends lost 3 bases at V and 5 bases at J; junction bases unmatched: 4. The DNA for the CDR3 is TGTGCCAGCAGTGAGGATAGCGGGAGTACCGGGGAGCTGTTTTTT. It is translated as CASSEDSGSTGELFF.

The genes are TRBV15 and TRBJ2-5, with unresolved D. CDR3 length: 16 residues. CDR1 is LNHNV, CDR2 YYDKDF, per germline (reference sequence). Trimming cost V 0 bases and J 4 bases, with 15 bases left between them. In nucleotides, the CDR3 is TGTGCCACCAGCAGAGATTATAACATAGGACGAGAGACCCAGTACTTC. Amino acids: CATSRDYNIGRETQYF.

The V call is TRBV10-3, the J call TRBJ1-1, with unresolved D. The germline CDR1 and CDR2 sequences are ENHRY and SYGVKD. This CDR3 spans 14 amino acids. Trimming removed 1 base at V and 3 bases at J, with 9 bases between. Here the CDR3 reads CAISELEGDTEAFF. DNA for the CDR3: TGTGCCATCAGTGAGTTGGAGGGAGACACTGAAGCTTTCTTT.

V and J are TRBV5-5 and TRBJ2-3; either TRBD1 or TRBD2 may fit D (5 bases each). V lost 3 bases and J 0 bases, leaving 17 bases between the germline ends. CDR3 length equals 17 residues. CDR1 is SGHKS, CDR2 YYEKEE, per germline (reference sequence). DNA for the CDR3: TGTGCCAGCAGCTCAAATGTCCGGGACCATAGCACAGATACGCAGTATTTT. Protein: CASSSNVRDHSTDTQYF.

V gene TRBV27 combines with J gene TRBJ2-2; maybe TRBD1 (8 bases). Per the germline V gene, CDR1 is MNHEY and CDR2 is SMNVEV (reference sequence). Trimming took off 4 bases at V and 7 bases at J, with 16 bases between the two ends. The CDR3 is 15 amino acids. CDR3 bases: TGTGCCAGCAGTTACACACAGGGGGAGGGCGGGGAGCTGTTTTTT. It encodes CASSYTQGEGGELFF.

This sequence joins TRBV19 and TRBJ2-2, with D maybe TRBD1 (6 bases). The length of the CDR3 is 15 residues. Germline V gene lookup returns CDR1 LNHDA and CDR2 SQIVND (reference sequence). Trimming removed 3 bases from V and 5 bases from J, with 13 bases in between. The CDR3 reads CASSIRGRSTGELFF. As DNA, the CDR3 is TGTGCCAGTAGTATTAGGGGGAGAAGTACCGGGGAGCTGTTTTTT.

Only one count was recorded for this clone. The V call is TRBV28, the J call TRBJ2-7, with 7 positions matching TRBD1. The V segment lost 6 bases and the J segment 0 bases; nucleotides outside the gene matches: 8. The CDR3 consists of 15 residues. Germline V gene sequence: CDR1 MDHEN, CDR2 SYDVKM. In DNA, the CDR3 is TGTGCCAGCAGCCGACAGGGAATCAGCTCCTACGAGCAGTACTTC. This codes for CASSRQGISSYEQYF.

This clone was seen once. This chain connects TRBV28 to TRBJ1-2; D possibly corresponds to TRBD1 (6 bases). The CDR3 runs 11 residues. V dropped 6 bases and J dropped 7 bases, with 9 bases sitting between them. CDR1 is MDHEN, CDR2 SYDVKM, per germline. The CDR3 loop reads CASRQGLGYTF. CDR3 DNA: TGTGCCAGCAGACAGGGTCTTGGCTACACCTTC.

The V gene is TRBV19, the J gene TRBJ2-3; D not resolved. V dropped 8 bases and J dropped 0 bases, with 9 bases sitting between them. The CDR3 covers 13 residues. Germline-derived CDR1 and CDR2 are LNHDA and SQIVND (reference sequence). The DNA of the CDR3 is TGTGCCAGTGCCTTCTCTAGCACAGATACGCAGTATTTT. The encoded protein is CASAFSSTDTQYF.

The chain links TRBV25-1 to TRBJ2-3; TRBD2 matches 9 bases. V lost 3 bases and J lost 5; bases outside the gene matches: 6. Germline CDR1 reads MGHDK; CDR2 reads SYGVNS. This CDR3 has 15 amino acids. CDR3 coding DNA: TGTGCCAGCAGTGAGAGCGGGGGGCTAGGAGATACGCAGTATTTT. This sequence encodes CASSESGGLGDTQYF.

V usage is TRBV7-9 and J usage is TRBJ1-4; no clear D. This CDR3 contains 14 residues. Trimming stripped 1 base from V and 7 bases from J, with 10 bases between. The germline gives CDR1 SEHNR, CDR2 FQNEAQ (reference sequence). The CDR3 bases are TGTGCCAGCAGCTTAGTGGGCCCAGGTGAAAAACTGTTTTTT. This gives the protein CASSLVGPGEKLFF.

The sample holds a few counts of this clone. This chain joins TRBV9 and TRBJ2-7; 8 bases agree with TRBD2. This CDR3 contains 13 residues. CDR1 is SGDLS, CDR2 YYNGEE, per germline. V lost 0 bases to trimming and J lost 7 bases; unmatched junction nucleotides: 3. DNA of the CDR3: TGTGCCAGCAGCGTAGATCTAGCGGGTGAGCAGTACTTC. It codes for CASSVDLAGEQYF.

This clone occurred a few times. This sample also contains other DNA sequences that code for the same CDR3. The genes are TRBV6-5 and TRBJ2-1; TRBD1 matches 8 bases. The V gene end was trimmed by 2 bases and the J gene end by 6 bases; junction bases not matched to a gene: 0. The CDR3 runs to 13 residues. CDR1 is MNHEY and CDR2 is SVGAGI in the germline V gene. This chain's CDR3 is CASSYDRGNEQFF. The CDR3 DNA is TGTGCCAGCAGTTACGACAGGGGCAATGAGCAGTTCTTC.

V usage is TRBV7-9 and J usage is TRBJ1-2, with D unresolved. Trimming removed 3 bases at V and 3 bases at J, with 8 bases between. The CDR3 totals 13 residues. CDR1 is SEHNR and CDR2 is FQNEAQ in the germline V gene (reference sequence). In nucleotides, the CDR3 is TGTGCCAGCAGCTTGATGGACTACTATGGCTACACCTTC. Protein product: CASSLMDYYGYTF.

The rearrangement links TRBV30 to TRBJ1-5; 7 nucleotides match TRBD1. Germline CDR1 and CDR2: GTSNPN and SVGIG (reference sequence). The junction had 5 bases not matched to a gene; V was cut back by 0 bases and J by 3 bases. The CDR3 length is 15 residues. The DNA of the CDR3 is TGTGCCTGGAGTGTTTCCAGGGGGGACAATCAGCCCCAGCATTTT. The encoded protein is CAWSVSRGDNQPQHF.

The chain carries TRBV7-6 and TRBJ2-3, with unresolved D. The CDR3 consists of 15 residues. The V end lost 2 bases, the J end lost 4 bases, and 13 bases lay between the germline ends. From germline, CDR1 is SGHVS and CDR2 FNYEAQ. The CDR3 is CASSLQRINSDTQYF. CDR3 bases: TGTGCCAGCAGCTTACAGCGTATCAACTCAGATACGCAGTATTTT.

This clone was recorded only once. CDR3 sequence reads: CASSLVGLGAKNIQYF. The CDR3 nucleotides read TGTGCCAGCAGTTTAGTGGGGCTGGGGGCCAAAAACATTCAGTACTTC. The chain links TRBV28 to TRBJ2-4, with a possible D match to TRBD1 (5 bases). The CDR3 covers 16 residues. V dropped 2 bases and J dropped 1 base, with 12 bases sitting between them. The germline CDR1 and CDR2 sequences are MDHEN and SYDVKM.